The rows below give T cell receptor beta chains drawn from one sample of a study of shared clonotypes between healthy human individuals. Using immunoSEQ multiplex PCR, the repertoire was profiled, and TCRdb retains in-frame clones only, with some absent. The table records about 2.4 million clones, more than 85% of them present only once. Input material: naive CD4+ T cells from PBMCs. The receptors derive from a man younger than 35 in good health. Some clones in this sample may be carry-over from other donors' samples. Each CDR3 is given with its conserved first and last residue. D genes are given only for firm matches. Some rows mark clone size as missing; the rest say once, few, many or name a class of expanded clone.

v_call: TRBV11-1; clone_size: NA; d_call: NA; cdr3_length: 14; j_call: TRBJ2-2; cdr3_nt: TGTGCCAGCAGCTTAGTATGGGGGGCCGGGGAGCTGTTTTTT; cdr3_aa: CASSLVWGAGELFF
v_call: TRBV11-2; clone_size: NA; d_call: NA; cdr3_length: 14; j_call: TRBJ2-7; cdr3_nt: TGTGCCAGCAGCTTATTACTCTTTTCATACGAGCAGTACTTC; cdr3_aa: CASSLLLFSYEQYF
v_call: TRBV5-8; clone_size: NA; d_call: NA; cdr3_length: 15; j_call: TRBJ1-5; cdr3_nt: TGTGCCAGCAGCTTGGAGCTCCCAGCCAATCAGCCCCAGCATTTT; cdr3_aa: CASSLELPANQPQHF
v_call: TRBV5-6; clone_size: NA; d_call: TRBD2; cdr3_length: 15; j_call: TRBJ2-2; cdr3_nt: TGTGCCAGCACCCAAGCGGGAGGAGGCACCGGGGAGCTGTTTTTT; cdr3_aa: CASTQAGGGTGELFF
v_call: TRBV30; clone_size: NA; d_call: TRBD2; cdr3_length: 13; j_call: TRBJ2-5; cdr3_nt: TGTGCCTGGAGTGTATCGTACGCGGGGGTGAAGTACTTC; cdr3_aa: CAWSVSYAGVKYF
v_call: TRBV7-2; clone_size: NA; d_call: TRBD1; cdr3_length: 15; j_call: TRBJ1-5; cdr3_nt: TGTGCCAGCAGCTTTGGACAGGCGCTCCTTTCGCCCCAGCATTTT; cdr3_aa: CASSFGQALLSPQHF
v_call: TRBV7-9; clone_size: NA; d_call: TRBD1; cdr3_length: 15; j_call: TRBJ1-1; cdr3_nt: TGTGCCAGCAGCGCATTCCCGTCAGGGGGCACTGAAGCTTTCTTT; cdr3_aa: CASSAFPSGGTEAFF
v_call: TRBV5-1; clone_size: NA; d_call: NA; cdr3_length: 16; j_call: TRBJ2-7; cdr3_nt: TGCGCCAGCAGCCCACCGTTCACACAGGAAAACTACGAGCAGTACTTC; cdr3_aa: CASSPPFTQENYEQYF
v_call: TRBV18; clone_size: NA; d_call: NA; cdr3_length: 15; j_call: TRBJ1-2; cdr3_nt: TGTGCCAGCTCACCACCGGGGAGTTTTAGGGACGGCTACACCTTC; cdr3_aa: CASSPPGSFRDGYTF
v_call: TRBV19; clone_size: NA; d_call: NA; cdr3_length: 16; j_call: TRBJ2-4; cdr3_nt: TGTGCCAGTAGTATAGGTTGGACGCGGGGACAAAACATTCAGTACTTC; cdr3_aa: CASSIGWTRGQNIQYF
v_call: TRBV4-1; clone_size: NA; d_call: NA; cdr3_length: 16; j_call: TRBJ2-1; cdr3_nt: TGCGCCAGCAGCCGTCCGACAGGTAGCTCCTACAATGAGCAGTTCTTC; cdr3_aa: CASSRPTGSSYNEQFF
v_call: TRBV7-9; clone_size: NA; d_call: TRBD2; cdr3_length: 17; j_call: TRBJ2-1; cdr3_nt: TGTGCCAGCAGCTTCTTCAGGGGACTAGCGGGAGGTTGGGAGCAGTTCTTC; cdr3_aa: CASSFFRGLAGGWEQFF
v_call: TRBV9; clone_size: NA; d_call: TRBD1; cdr3_length: 13; j_call: TRBJ1-2; cdr3_nt: TGTGCCAGCAACACCGGGACAGACGGCGGCTACACCTTC; cdr3_aa: CASNTGTDGGYTF
v_call: TRBV9; clone_size: once; d_call: NA; cdr3_length: 15; j_call: TRBJ1-3; cdr3_nt: TGTGCCAGCAGCGTAAGATCGAGCTCTGGAAACACCATATATTTT; cdr3_aa: CASSVRSSSGNTIYF
v_call: TRBV28; clone_size: few; d_call: NA; cdr3_length: 11; j_call: TRBJ1-3; cdr3_nt: TGTGCCAGCATCTCCCTGAACACCATATATTTT; cdr3_aa: CASISLNTIYF
v_call: TRBV7-2; clone_size: once; d_call: TRBD1; cdr3_length: 15; j_call: TRBJ2-5; cdr3_nt: TGTGCCAGCAGCGTCGACAGGGGGTGGCAAGAGACCCAGTACTTC; cdr3_aa: CASSVDRGWQETQYF
v_call: TRBV7-2; clone_size: NA; d_call: TRBD1; cdr3_length: 13; j_call: TRBJ2-3; cdr3_nt: TGTGCCAGCAGCTTCGATAGGACAGGGACGCAGTATTTT; cdr3_aa: CASSFDRTGTQYF
v_call: TRBV19; clone_size: NA; d_call: TRBD1; cdr3_length: 14; j_call: TRBJ1-4; cdr3_nt: TGTGCCAGTAGTGACAGGGGGCGAGGTGAAAAACTGTTTTTT; cdr3_aa: CASSDRGRGEKLFF
v_call: TRBV7-9; clone_size: few; d_call: NA; cdr3_length: 15; j_call: TRBJ1-4; cdr3_nt: TGTGCCAGCAGCTTCCCCCAGGGAGGAGGGGAAAAACTGTTTTTT; cdr3_aa: CASSFPQGGGEKLFF
v_call: TRBV6-8; clone_size: few; d_call: NA; cdr3_length: 11; j_call: TRBJ1-2; cdr3_nt: TGTGCCGGCCTGCTAGGACCAGCTAGAACCTTC; cdr3_aa: CAGLLGPARTF
v_call: TRBV30; clone_size: NA; d_call: NA; cdr3_length: 14; j_call: TRBJ2-5; cdr3_nt: TGTGCCTGGAGCGCGGACAGAGTCCAAGAGACCCAGTACTTC; cdr3_aa: CAWSADRVQETQYF
v_call: TRBV6-1; clone_size: NA; d_call: TRBD1; cdr3_length: 15; j_call: TRBJ1-2; cdr3_nt: TGTGCCAGCAGTGAATACGCGGGACAGGGCGATGGCTACACCTTC; cdr3_aa: CASSEYAGQGDGYTF
v_call: TRBV5-1; clone_size: NA; d_call: TRBD1; cdr3_length: 16; j_call: TRBJ1-5; cdr3_nt: TGCGCCAGCAGCCCACAGACAGGGCGGTCCGGTCAGCCCCAGCATTTT; cdr3_aa: CASSPQTGRSGQPQHF
v_call: TRBV7-8; clone_size: once; d_call: NA; cdr3_length: 14; j_call: TRBJ1-5; cdr3_nt: TGTGCCAGCAGCTTAGCACAGGGCAATCAGCCCCAGCATTTT; cdr3_aa: CASSLAQGNQPQHF
v_call: TRBV2; clone_size: NA; d_call: TRBD2; cdr3_length: 17; j_call: TRBJ2-1; cdr3_nt: TGTGCCAGCAGGGACACTAGCGGGAGCAAGGCTGTTGGGCGGCAGTTCTTC; cdr3_aa: CASRDTSGSKAVGRQFF
v_call: TRBV6-6; clone_size: NA; d_call: NA; cdr3_length: 14; j_call: TRBJ2-7; cdr3_nt: TGTGCCAGCAGTCGACAACCCTCCGGCGGTAGTCTTCACTTC; cdr3_aa: CASSRQPSGGSLHF
v_call: TRBV30; clone_size: NA; d_call: TRBD1; cdr3_length: 14; j_call: TRBJ1-1; cdr3_nt: TGTGCCTGGTTTTCACACAGGGGGCGGACTGAAGCTTTCTTT; cdr3_aa: CAWFSHRGRTEAFF
v_call: TRBV19; clone_size: NA; d_call: TRBD1; cdr3_length: 16; j_call: TRBJ2-7; cdr3_nt: TGTGCCAGTAGTATAAAGGGGGCCGTCCTGCCCTACGAGCAGTACTTC; cdr3_aa: CASSIKGAVLPYEQYF
v_call: TRBV2; clone_size: NA; d_call: TRBD1; cdr3_length: 14; j_call: TRBJ1-4; cdr3_nt: TGTGCCAGCAGTTTCGACAGGGCGGGCGAAAAACTGTTTTTT; cdr3_aa: CASSFDRAGEKLFF
v_call: TRBV19; clone_size: NA; d_call: TRBD1; cdr3_length: 15; j_call: TRBJ1-5; cdr3_nt: TGTGCCAGTAGGAAGCAGGGGGCGGGAGATCAGCCCCAGCATTTT; cdr3_aa: CASRKQGAGDQPQHF
v_call: TRBV19; clone_size: NA; d_call: TRBD2; cdr3_length: 15; j_call: TRBJ2-1; cdr3_nt: TGTGCCAGTAGTATCGGGACTAGCGGGAACAATGAGCAGTTCTTC; cdr3_aa: CASSIGTSGNNEQFF